This TCR beta chain was identified in a study of cytomegalovirus exposure and HLA in healthy donors. Per the germline V gene, CDR1 is SEHNR and CDR2 is FQNEAQ (reference sequence). V was cut by 3 bases and J by 1 base, with 6 bases left in between. The CDR3 sequence is 13 residues long. Produced via immunoSEQ multiplex PCR; TCRdb's table is partial and in-frame only. The sample holds 100,000 to 150,000 clones; roughly nine tenths are singletons and the top ten take 4.4%. This clonotype originated in a man between 18 and 29 years old in good health and CMV-seropositive. The sample comprised PBMCs. The chain employs TRBV7-9 and TRBJ2-5; D uncertain. CDR3 region: CASSLGLQETQYF. CDR3 nucleotides: TGTGCCAGCAGCTTGGGCCTCCAAGAGACCCAGTACTTC. The full variable domain, in which reference TRBV7-9 and TRBJ2-5 provide the parts outside the CDR3, is DTGVSQNPRHKITKRGQNVTFRCDPISEHNRLYWYRQTLGQGPEFLTYFQNEAQLEKSRLLSDRFSAERPKGSFSTLEIQRTEQGDSAMYLCASSLGLQETQYFGPGTRLLVL.